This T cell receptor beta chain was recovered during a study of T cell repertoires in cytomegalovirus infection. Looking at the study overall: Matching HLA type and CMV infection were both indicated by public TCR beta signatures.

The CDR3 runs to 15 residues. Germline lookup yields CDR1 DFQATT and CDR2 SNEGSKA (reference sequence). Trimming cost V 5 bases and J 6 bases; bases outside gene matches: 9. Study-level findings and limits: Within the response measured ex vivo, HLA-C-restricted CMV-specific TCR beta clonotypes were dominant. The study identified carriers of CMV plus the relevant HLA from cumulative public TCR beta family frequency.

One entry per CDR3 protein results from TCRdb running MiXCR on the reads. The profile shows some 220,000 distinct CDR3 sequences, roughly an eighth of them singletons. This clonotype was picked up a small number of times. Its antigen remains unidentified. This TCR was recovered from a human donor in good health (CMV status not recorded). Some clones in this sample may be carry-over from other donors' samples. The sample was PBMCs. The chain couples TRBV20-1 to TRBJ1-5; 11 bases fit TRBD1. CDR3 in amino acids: CSALPGQGASQPQHF. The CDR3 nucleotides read TGCAGTGCTTTACCAGGACAGGGGGCGAGTCAGCCCCAGCATTTT.